What follows is one T cell receptor (beta chain) and its context. Its antigen is currently unknown. These data belong to a study of Siglec-9 on CD8 T cells in melanoma. Findings and caveats of the study: In melanoma tumors, a Siglec-9-marked effector memory CD8+ subset reportedly appeared to accumulate.

Some clones are missing from TCRdb's copy, which holds only in-frame ones; the method was immunoSEQ multiplex PCR. The sample lists 29,000 or so clones, around three quarters seen once, with 5.8% in the top ten. Sequenced sample: Siglec-9- CD8+ T cells sorted from blood. The TCR originated in a human donor in good health.

The DNA of the CDR3 is TGTGCCAGCAGTTATAGCGGAGTGGGAGATACGCAGTATTTT. Encoded protein: CASSYSGVGDTQYF. The chain carries TRBV6-5 and TRBJ2-3; D is perhaps TRBD2 (6 bases). The CDR3 is 14 residues long. V was clipped by 3 bases and J by 5 bases, with 12 bases between them. Germline loops: CDR1 MNHEY, CDR2 SVGAGI.